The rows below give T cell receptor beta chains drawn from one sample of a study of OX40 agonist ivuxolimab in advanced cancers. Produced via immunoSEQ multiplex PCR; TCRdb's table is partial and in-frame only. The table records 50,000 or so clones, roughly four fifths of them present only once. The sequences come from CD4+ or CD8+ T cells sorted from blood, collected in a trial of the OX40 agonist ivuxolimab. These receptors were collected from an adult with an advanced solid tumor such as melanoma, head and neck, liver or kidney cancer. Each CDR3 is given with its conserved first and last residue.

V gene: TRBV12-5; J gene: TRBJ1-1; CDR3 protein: CASGTTLNTEAFF
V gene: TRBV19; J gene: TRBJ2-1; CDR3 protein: CASSMVGPLPYNEQFF
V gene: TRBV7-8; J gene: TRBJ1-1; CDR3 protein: CASSPRGRRNTEAFF
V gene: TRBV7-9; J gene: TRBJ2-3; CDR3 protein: CASSEQGADTQYF
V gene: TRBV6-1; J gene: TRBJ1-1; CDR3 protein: CASSEDGGRQKAFF
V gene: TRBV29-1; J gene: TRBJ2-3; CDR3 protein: CSATGTDTQYF
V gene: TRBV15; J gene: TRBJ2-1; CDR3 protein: CATSPGGFNSDEQFF
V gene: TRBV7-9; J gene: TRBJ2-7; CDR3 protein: CASSLSWGEQYF
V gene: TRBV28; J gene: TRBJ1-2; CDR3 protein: CASRQGAAGGYTF
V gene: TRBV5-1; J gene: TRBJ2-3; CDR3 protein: CASSLAQVGADTQYF
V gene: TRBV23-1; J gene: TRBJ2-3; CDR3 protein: CARTDREGLGTQYF
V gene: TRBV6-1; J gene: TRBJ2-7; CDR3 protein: CASSFSQQGADEQYF
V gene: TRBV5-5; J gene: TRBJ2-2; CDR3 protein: CASSPRTGNTGELFF
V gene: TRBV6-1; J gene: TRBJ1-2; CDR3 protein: CASSAGTDTNYGYTF
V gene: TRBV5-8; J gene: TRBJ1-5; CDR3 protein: CASSLVSNQPQHF
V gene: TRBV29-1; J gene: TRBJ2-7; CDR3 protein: CSARLGYEQYF
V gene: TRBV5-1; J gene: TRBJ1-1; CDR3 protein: CASSWETGGLKKAFF
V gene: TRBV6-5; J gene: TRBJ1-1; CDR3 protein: CASSYYGVNEAFF
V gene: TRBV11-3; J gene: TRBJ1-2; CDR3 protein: CASSLVSKPNYGYTF
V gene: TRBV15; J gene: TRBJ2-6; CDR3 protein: CATSRSGGDGANVLTF
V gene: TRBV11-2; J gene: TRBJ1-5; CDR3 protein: CASSPGTARSNQPQHF
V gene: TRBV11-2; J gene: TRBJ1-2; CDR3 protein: CASSFGRAITF
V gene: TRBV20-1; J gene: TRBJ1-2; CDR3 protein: CSARDGQPYPF
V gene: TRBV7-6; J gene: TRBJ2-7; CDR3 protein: CASSLMGDGTYEQYF
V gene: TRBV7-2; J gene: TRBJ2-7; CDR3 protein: CASSQGGGYEQYF
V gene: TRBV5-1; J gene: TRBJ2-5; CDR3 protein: CASSSRTALTQYF
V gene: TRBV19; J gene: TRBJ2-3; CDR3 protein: CASSPSGLAGGPSTDTQYF
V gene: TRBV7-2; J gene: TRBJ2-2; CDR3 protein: CASSLAGGAGELFF